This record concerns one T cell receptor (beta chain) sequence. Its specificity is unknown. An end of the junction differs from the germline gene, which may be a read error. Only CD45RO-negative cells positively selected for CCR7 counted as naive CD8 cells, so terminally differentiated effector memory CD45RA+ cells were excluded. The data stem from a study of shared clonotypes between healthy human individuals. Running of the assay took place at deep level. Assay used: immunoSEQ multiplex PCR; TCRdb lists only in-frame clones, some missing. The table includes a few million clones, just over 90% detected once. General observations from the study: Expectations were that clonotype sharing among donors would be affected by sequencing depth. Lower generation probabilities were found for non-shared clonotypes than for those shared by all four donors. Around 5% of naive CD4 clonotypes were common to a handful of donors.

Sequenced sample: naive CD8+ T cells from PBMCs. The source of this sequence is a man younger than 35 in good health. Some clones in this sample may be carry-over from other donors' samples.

This chain's CDR3 is CASSLGKRERTGELFF. In nucleotides, the CDR3 is TGTGCCAGCAGCCTAGGTAAGAGGGAGAGGACCGGGGAGCTGTTTTTT. The chain links TRBV13 to TRBJ2-2; the D gene is possibly TRBD2 (5 bases). The CDR3 loop spans 16 amino acids. Germline V lookup: CDR1 PRHDT, CDR2 FYEKMQ (reference sequence). The full variable domain, with the rest looked up from reference TRBV13 and TRBJ2-2, is AAGVIQSPRHLIKEKRETATLKCYPIPRHDTVYWYQQGPGQDPQFLISFYEKMQSDKGSIPDRFSAQQFSDYHSELNMSSLELGDSALYFCASSLGKRERTGELFFGEGSRLTVL.